This T cell receptor beta chain comes out of a study of blood T cell repertoires in COVID-19. Study information: The United States, Italy and Spain provided the acute and convalescent COVID-19 samples. T cells, B-cell-depleted T cells, or PBMCs provided the cDNA or gDNA that served as material.

CDR3 size: 16 residues. Germline CDR1 is SNHLY and CDR2 is FYNNEI. The germline V and J ends were trimmed by 5 bases and 4 bases, with 17 bases remaining between them. Those who participated ranged in age from roughly 18 to 89 years and resided in 20 to 30 US areas. Either two negative PCRs, clearance, or symptom resolution qualified Cohort 3 donors as recovered. This clone was seen only once. Clones were read by immunoSEQ multiplex PCR, and TCRdb kept only the in-frame ones, dropping some. The sample shows just over 350,000 clones, roughly 90% of them seen only once. V and J are TRBV2 and TRBJ2-2; D is possibly TRBD2 (6 bases). The receptor was isolated from a woman aged 25 to 39 who had recovered from COVID-19. The sample taken for sequencing was PBMCs or T cells enriched from blood (not recorded which). The CDR3 sequence: CASSSGPGLGTGELFF. DNA of the CDR3: TGTGCCAGCAGTTCCGGACCGGGACTCGGCACCGGGGAGCTGTTTTTT. Based on the CDR3 plus reference TRBV2 and TRBJ2-2, the full variable domain is EPEVTQTPSHQVTQMGQEVILRCVPISNHLYFYWYRQILGQKVEFLVSFYNNEISEKSEIFDDQFSVERPDGSNFTLKIRSTKLEDSAMYFCASSSGPGLGTGELFFGEGSRLTVL.